What follows is one TCR beta chain and its context. The antigen remains unidentified. These data come from a study of T cell responses to AZD1222 COVID-19 vaccine. Broader study findings: Close to half of all spike-specific TCRs reportedly target regions of the variants that are unmutated. Mapped onto spike, vaccine-associated CD4 TCRs spanned it and were dominant at 160-218 and 743-854.

CDR1 is SEHNR, CDR2 FQNEAQ, per germline (reference sequence). V lost 5 bases and J 3 bases, leaving 14 bases between the germline ends. This CDR3 is 14 amino acids long. The data were produced by immunoSEQ multiplex PCR, yet TCRdb's version contains in-frame clones alone and is incomplete. The sample yields roughly 80,000 clones, roughly 88% seen once. The material sequenced was peripheral blood, taken on day 0 of MenACWY control vaccination. The clonotype originates from an adult in good health. V gene TRBV7-9 combines with J gene TRBJ2-7, with D tentatively TRBD2 (6 bases). The CDR3 protein is CASSAREVYYEQYF. The CDR3 DNA follows: TGTGCCAGCAGCGCGAGGGAGGTGTACTACGAGCAGTACTTC.